Below, one T cell receptor beta chain is given with its context. The data originate from a study of cytotoxic CD8 clonotypes in ibrutinib-treated CLL. Study summary: Complete response was seen in 2 patients and partial in around 24; roughly 12 progressed and 14 stayed remitted after a median roughly 70 months.

Here immunoSEQ multiplex PCR was the method, and the copy in TCRdb shows in-frame clones only, minus some. The profile shows some 350,000 clones, 67% of them singletons. The CDR3 runs to 15 residues. V lost 4 bases, J lost 4 bases, and 17 bases lay in between. The germline V gene has CDR1 SQVTM and CDR2 ANQGSEA. The sample was PBMCs, taken after 36 months of ibrutinib treatment. This rearrangement joins TRBV29-1 to TRBJ1-3; tentative D call: TRBD1 (5 bases). The clonotype was recovered from a human donor with chronic lymphocytic leukemia. The CDR3 is CSVATLKGRGNTIYF. DNA for the CDR3: TGCAGCGTTGCAACCTTAAAGGGGCGCGGAAACACCATATATTTT.